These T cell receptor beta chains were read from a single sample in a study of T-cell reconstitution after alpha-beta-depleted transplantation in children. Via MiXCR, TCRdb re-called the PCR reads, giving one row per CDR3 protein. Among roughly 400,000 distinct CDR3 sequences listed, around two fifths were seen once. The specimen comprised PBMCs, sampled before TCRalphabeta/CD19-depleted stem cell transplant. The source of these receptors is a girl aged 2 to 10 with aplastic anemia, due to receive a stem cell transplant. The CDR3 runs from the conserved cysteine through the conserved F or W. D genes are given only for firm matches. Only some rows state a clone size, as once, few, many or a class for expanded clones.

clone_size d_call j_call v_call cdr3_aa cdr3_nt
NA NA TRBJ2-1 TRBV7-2 CASSLSRGAYNEQFF TGTGCCAGCAGCTTGAGTCGGGGGGCATACAATGAGCAGTTCTTC
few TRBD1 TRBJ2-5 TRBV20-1 CSASLAGTALEETQYF TGCAGTGCGTCCTTGGCCGGGACAGCCTTAGAAGAGACCCAGTACTTC
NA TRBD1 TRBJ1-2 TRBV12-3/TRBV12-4 CASSLADRPNPNYGYTF TGTGCCAGCAGTTTGGCGGACAGGCCTAATCCTAACTATGGCTACACCTTC
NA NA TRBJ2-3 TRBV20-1 CSALTPSTDTQYF TGCAGTGCCCTTACGCCCAGCACAGATACGCAGTATTTT
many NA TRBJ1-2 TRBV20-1 CSASGQSKKGYGYTF TGCAGTGCTAGTGGCCAATCTAAGAAGGGCTATGGCTACACCTTC
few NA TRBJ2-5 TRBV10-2 CASSEGRETQYF TGCGCCAGCAGTGAGGGCAGGGAGACCCAGTACTTC
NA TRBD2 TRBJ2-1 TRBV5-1 CASSLVLAGGGEQFF TGCGCCAGCAGCTTGGTATTAGCGGGAGGGGGCGAGCAGTTCTTC
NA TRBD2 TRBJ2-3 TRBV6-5 CASSYVGTSPSTDTQYF TGTGCCAGCAGTTACGTGGGGACTAGCCCTAGCACAGATACGCAGTATTTT
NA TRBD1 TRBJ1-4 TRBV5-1 CASSLEGQAFNEKLFF TGCGCCAGCAGCTTAGAAGGACAGGCCTTTAATGAAAAACTGTTTTTT
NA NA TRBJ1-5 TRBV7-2 CASSTQWTASNQPQHF TGTGCCAGCAGCACCCAATGGACGGCTAGCAATCAGCCCCAGCATTTT
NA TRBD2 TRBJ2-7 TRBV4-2 CASSRLAGVREQYF TGTGCCAGCAGCCGACTAGCGGGAGTCCGCGAGCAGTACTTC
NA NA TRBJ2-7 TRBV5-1 CASSLVGVIYEQYF TGCGCCAGCAGCTTGGTCGGCGTGATTTACGAGCAGTACTTC
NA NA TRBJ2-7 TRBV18 CASSPRAPSAYEQYF TGTGCCAGCTCACCACGGGCCCCTTCGGCGTACGAGCAGTACTTC
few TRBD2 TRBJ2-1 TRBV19 CASTWASGGYNEQFF TGTGCCAGTACCTGGGCTAGCGGGGGATACAATGAGCAGTTCTTC
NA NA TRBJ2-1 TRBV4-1 CASSQIGRASYNEQFF TGCGCCAGCAGCCAGATAGGACGGGCCTCCTACAATGAGCAGTTCTTC
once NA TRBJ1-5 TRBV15 CVTSRDPGGNQPQHF TGTGTCACCAGCAGAGATCCGGGGGGCAATCAGCCCCAGCATTTT
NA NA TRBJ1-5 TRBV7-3 CASSLRQDQPQHF TGTGCCAGCAGCTTAAGACAGGATCAGCCCCAGCATTTT
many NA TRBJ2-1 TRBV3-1 CASSQEGLGEESSF TGTGCCAGCAGCCAAGAAGGACTGGGGGAGGAGTCGTCCTTC
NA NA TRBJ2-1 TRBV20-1 CSARAYSGADNEQFF TGCAGTGCTAGAGCCTACTCGGGGGCGGACAATGAGCAGTTCTTC
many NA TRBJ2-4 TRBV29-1 CSVEEGANIQYF TGCAGCGTTGAAGAGGGGGCGAACATTCAGTACTTC
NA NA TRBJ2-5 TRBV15 CATSPRGWAEETQYF TGTGCCACCAGCCCCCGTGGGTGGGCAGAAGAGACCCAGTACTTC
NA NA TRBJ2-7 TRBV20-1 CSARDPRTNSYEQYF TGCAGTGCTAGAGATCCTCGGACCAATTCCTACGAGCAGTACTTC
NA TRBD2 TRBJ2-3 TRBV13 CASSLESGGRSKDTQYF TGTGCCAGCAGCTTAGAGAGCGGCGGGAGGTCGAAAGATACGCAGTATTTT
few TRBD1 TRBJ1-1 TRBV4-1 CASSQDPDRGPGTEAFF TGCGCCAGCAGCCAAGATCCGGACAGGGGGCCGGGCACTGAAGCTTTCTTT
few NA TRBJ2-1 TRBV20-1 CSARYRTIDNEQFF TGCAGTGCTAGATATCGGACTATAGACAATGAGCAGTTCTTC
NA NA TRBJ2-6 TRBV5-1 CASSLEFDSGANVLTF TGCGCCAGCAGCTTGGAGTTTGACTCTGGGGCCAACGTCCTGACTTTC
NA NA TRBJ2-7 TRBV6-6 CASSYLDSGEQYF TGTGCCAGCAGTTACCTTGACAGCGGGGAGCAGTACTTC
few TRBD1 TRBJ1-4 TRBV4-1 CASSPARTGVNEKLFF TGCGCCAGCAGCCCCGCGAGGACAGGGGTTAATGAAAAACTGTTTTTT
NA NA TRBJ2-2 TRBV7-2 CASSLGLVRTGELFF TGTGCCAGCAGCTTAGGGCTAGTGAGAACCGGGGAGCTGTTTTTT
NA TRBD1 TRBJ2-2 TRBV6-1 CASRNQGTGGRNTGELFF TGTGCCAGCAGGAATCAGGGGACAGGGGGCCGGAACACCGGGGAGCTGTTTTTT
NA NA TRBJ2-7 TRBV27 CASRGGLYEQYF TGTGCCAGCAGGGGGGGGCTGTACGAGCAGTACTTC
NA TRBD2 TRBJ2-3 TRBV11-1 CASSLSAAGASDTQYF TGTGCCAGCAGCTTATCGGCAGCGGGGGCCTCAGATACGCAGTATTTT
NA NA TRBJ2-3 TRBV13 CASSTGRNTDTQYF TGTGCCAGCAGCACGGGACGGAACACAGATACGCAGTATTTT
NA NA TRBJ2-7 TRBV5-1 CASSLGGTSTYEQYF TGCGCCAGCAGCTTGGGCGGGACTTCAACCTACGAGCAGTACTTC
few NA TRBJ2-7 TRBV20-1 CSAHPRTASEQYF TGCAGTGCTCACCCCCGGACAGCAAGCGAGCAGTACTTC
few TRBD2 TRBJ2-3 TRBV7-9 CASSATPGTSGADTQYF TGTGCCAGCAGCGCCACTCCCGGGACTAGCGGGGCAGATACGCAGTATTTT
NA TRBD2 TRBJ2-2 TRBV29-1 CSAIAGRWTGELFF TGCAGCGCAATAGCGGGACGTTGGACCGGGGAGCTGTTTTTT
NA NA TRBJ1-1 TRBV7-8 CASSPHGQLNTEAFF TGTGCCAGCAGCCCTCATGGGCAACTGAACACTGAAGCTTTCTTT
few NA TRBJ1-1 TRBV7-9 CASSFRDVGVEAFF TGTGCCAGCAGCTTTAGGGATGTGGGGGTGGAGGCTTTCTTT
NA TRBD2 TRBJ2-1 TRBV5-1 CASSILKLAGGRDEQFF TGCGCCAGCAGCATACTTAAACTAGCGGGAGGACGGGATGAGCAGTTCTTC
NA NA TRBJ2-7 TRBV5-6 CASSLPTSYHEQYF TGTGCCAGCAGCCTACCGACTAGTTATCACGAGCAGTACTTC
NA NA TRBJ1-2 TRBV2 CASSVEVNYGYTF TGTGCCAGCAGTGTTGAAGTTAACTATGGCTACACCTTC
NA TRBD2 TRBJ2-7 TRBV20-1 CSARTSGESYEQYF TGCAGTGCTAGGACTAGCGGGGAATCCTACGAGCAGTACTTC
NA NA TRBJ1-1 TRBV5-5 CASANINLRSDTEAFF TGTGCCAGCGCCAATATCAACCTTAGATCTGACACTGAAGCTTTCTTT
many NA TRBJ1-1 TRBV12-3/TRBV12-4 CASSTITEAFF TGTGCCAGCAGCACAATCACTGAAGCTTTCTTT
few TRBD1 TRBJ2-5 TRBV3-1 CASSPPQGQLWETQYF TGTGCCAGCAGTCCACCGCAGGGACAGCTCTGGGAGACCCAGTACTTC
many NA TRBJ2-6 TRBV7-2 CASSLHSGANVLTF TGTGCCAGCAGCTTACACTCTGGGGCCAACGTCCTGACTTTC
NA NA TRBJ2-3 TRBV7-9 CARKAGSTDTQYF TGTGCACGTAAGGCGGGAAGCACAGATACGCAGTATTTT
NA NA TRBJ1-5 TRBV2 CASSEMVLNQPQHF TGTGCCAGCAGTGAAATGGTATTAAATCAGCCCCAGCATTTT